This T cell receptor beta chain was observed in a study of blood T cell repertoires in COVID-19. Germline V gene sequence: CDR1 MNHEY, CDR2 SMNVEV (reference sequence). Trimming left V 0 bases short and J 4 bases short, with 4 bases between. CDR3 length: 13 residues. This table comes from immunoSEQ multiplex PCR, and its TCRdb copy is limited to in-frame clones, with some not included. The table records about 110,000 clones, over 70% of them present only once. The clonotype was recovered from a woman aged 45 to 65 with acute or convalescent COVID-19. The chain combines TRBV27 with TRBJ1-5, with D hard to call. The sample taken for sequencing was peripheral blood. The CDR3 reads CASSLSGNQPQHF. DNA of the CDR3: TGTGCCAGCAGTTTATCCGGGAATCAGCCCCAGCATTTT.